These 10 T cell receptor beta chains were sequenced from one sample in a study of T cells after yellow fever vaccination. From the 5' RACE reads, TCRdb called clonotypes with MiXCR, one entry per CDR3 protein. The repertoire has 25,000 to 35,000 distinct CDR3 sequences, 5% of them found once; the top ten carry just over 40%. The sequencing used CD8+ T cells sorted from PBMCs, collected 10 days after the yellow fever booster vaccination. These receptors came from a man aged 25 to 45 who received the YFV17D yellow fever vaccine.

To note about this clonotype: Just one base apart from a much larger clone, this may be a read error. This chain joins TRBV4-3 and TRBJ2-2; unclear D gene. The V and J ends lost 3 bases and 4 bases respectively, with 12 bases between them. The CDR3 runs 15 residues. CDR1 is LGHNA, CDR2 YSLEER, per germline. CDR3 sequence reads: CASSHQIGSTGELFF. The CDR3 DNA reads as TGCGCCAGCAGCCATCAGATAGGGTCCACCGGGGAGCTGTTTTTT.

The table lists this clonotype with many counts. V and J are TRBV12-5 and TRBJ2-7, with D unclear. Germline CDR1 reads LGHNT; CDR2 reads FRNRAP. The CDR3 extends over 11 amino acids. With 5 bases removed from V and 5 bases from J, the gap between germline ends came to 7 bases. For the CDR3, the DNA is TGTGCTAGTGGTCCGCCTCACGAGCAGTACTTC. Protein sequence: CASGPPHEQYF.

This chain connects TRBV5-4 to TRBJ2-1; possibly TRBD1 or TRBD2 for D (5 bases each). V lost 4 bases, J lost 4 bases, and 15 bases lay in between. The CDR3 has 15 amino acids. Germline-derived CDR1 and CDR2 are SGHNT and YYREEE (reference sequence). Here the CDR3 reads CASSKEGEGYNEQFF. CDR3 nucleotide sequence: TGTGCCAGCAGCAAAGAGGGTGAGGGGTACAATGAGCAGTTCTTC.

This clonotype was detected ten times or more. In DNA, the CDR3 is TGTGCCAGCAGTTTCTCACGGGTTGGGACGAACACCGGGGAGCTGTTTTTT. Protein product: CASSFSRVGTNTGELFF. V and J are TRBV12-3 or TRBV12-4 and TRBJ2-2; D remains ambiguous. The ends were cut back, 3 bases at V and 0 bases at J, with 14 bases in the middle. The CDR3 length is 17 residues.

This clonotype was seen many times. The rearrangement joins TRBV10-3 to TRBJ1-1; no definite D call. This CDR3 comprises 12 residues. Germline values: CDR1 ENHRY, CDR2 SYGVKD. Trimming removed 0 bases from V and 11 bases from J, with 10 bases in between. Written as DNA, the CDR3 is TGTGCCATCAGTGAGTCATATCAGCCGGCTTTCTTT. It encodes CAISESYQPAFF.

This clonotype was seen at least ten times. This sequence joins TRBV10-2 and TRBJ2-2, with D perhaps TRBD2 (6 bases). CDR3 length: 15 residues. Germline CDR1 WSHSY, CDR2 SAAADI. Between the trimmed V and J ends, which lost 7 bases and 4 bases, there was a span of 16 bases. The CDR3 sequence is CASTRVAEVTGELFF. CDR3 nucleotide sequence: TGCGCCAGCACGAGAGTAGCGGAGGTCACCGGGGAGCTGTTTTTT.

In its sample, this clonotype was seen many times. V and J are TRBV5-1 and TRBJ1-2; TRBD1 is a possible D gene (5 bases). Trimming stripped 0 bases from V and 5 bases from J, with 11 bases between. Germline loops: CDR1 SGHRS, CDR2 YFSETQ. CDR3 length: 14 amino acids. The CDR3 bases are TGCGCCAGCAGCTTGGCGACAGTTACTTATGGCTACACCTTC. This encodes CASSLATVTYGYTF.

This clonotype has ten or more counts. The chain has TRBV6-6 and TRBJ2-1; the D gene is possibly TRBD1 (5 bases). This CDR3 has 12 amino acids. V dropped 10 bases and J dropped 5 bases, with 12 bases sitting between them. Germline loops: CDR1 MNHNY, CDR2 SVGAGI (reference sequence). In nucleotides, the CDR3 is TGTGCCACCACTCAGGGTAACAATGAGCAGTTCTTC. Amino acids: CATTQGNNEQFF.

This clonotype was seen at least ten times. The V gene is TRBV4-3, the J gene TRBJ2-7; D gene uncertain. Germline V gives CDR1 LGHNA, CDR2 YSLEER. This CDR3 contains 15 residues. Trimming pared 0 bases from V and 3 bases from J, leaving 12 bases between. The CDR3 bases are TGCGCCAGCAGCCAAGATCGCGCAGCGAACTACGAGCAGTACTTC. Protein sequence: CASSQDRAANYEQYF.

This clonotype was counted at least ten times. V usage is TRBV5-1 and J usage is TRBJ2-2; 9 bases map to TRBD1. This CDR3 spans 16 amino acids. The J segment lost 2 bases and the V segment lost 4 bases, leaving 6 bases of the junction unmatched. From germline, CDR1 is SGHRS and CDR2 YFSETQ. The CDR3: CASSPGDRVNTGELFF. CDR3 nucleotide sequence: TGCGCCAGCAGCCCTGGGGACAGGGTAAACACCGGGGAGCTGTTTTTT.